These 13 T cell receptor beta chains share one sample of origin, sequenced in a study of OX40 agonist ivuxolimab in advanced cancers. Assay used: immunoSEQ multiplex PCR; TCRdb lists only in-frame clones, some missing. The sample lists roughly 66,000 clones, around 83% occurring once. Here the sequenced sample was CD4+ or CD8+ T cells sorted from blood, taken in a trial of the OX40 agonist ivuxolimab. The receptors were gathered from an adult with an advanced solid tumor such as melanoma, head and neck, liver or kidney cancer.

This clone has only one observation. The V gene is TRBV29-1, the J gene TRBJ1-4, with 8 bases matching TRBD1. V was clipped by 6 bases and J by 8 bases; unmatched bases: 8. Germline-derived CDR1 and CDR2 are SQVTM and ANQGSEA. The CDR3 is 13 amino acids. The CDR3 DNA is TGCAGCGTAAAGACAGGGGTTGTAGAAAAACTGTTTTTT. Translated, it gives CSVKTGVVEKLFF.

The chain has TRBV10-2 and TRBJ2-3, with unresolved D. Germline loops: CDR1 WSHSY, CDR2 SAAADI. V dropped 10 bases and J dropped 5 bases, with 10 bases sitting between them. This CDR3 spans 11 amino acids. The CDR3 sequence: CATQAEDTQYF. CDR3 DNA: TGCGCCACGCAGGCCGAAGATACGCAGTATTTT.

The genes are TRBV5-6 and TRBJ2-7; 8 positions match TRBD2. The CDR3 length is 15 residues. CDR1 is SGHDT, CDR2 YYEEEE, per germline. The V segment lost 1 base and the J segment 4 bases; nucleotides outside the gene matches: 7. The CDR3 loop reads CASSLRTVAGYEQYF. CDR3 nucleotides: TGTGCCAGCAGCTTGCGGACGGTAGCGGGATACGAGCAGTACTTC.

The CDR3 DNA reads TGTGCCAGCAGTCCTGTTGGGCCTATTAATTCACCCCTCCACTTT. The encoded protein is CASSPVGPINSPLHF. The genes are TRBV6-5 and TRBJ1-6; the D is unclear. From germline, CDR1 is MNHEY and CDR2 SVGAGI. V gave up 5 bases and J gave up 6 bases, with 14 bases separating them. The CDR3 runs 15 residues.

Here the CDR3 DNA reads TGTGCCAGCAGTACCGTGGGACTAGCCCGTGGGGAGCTGTTTTTT. Translated, it gives CASSTVGLARGELFF. The chain uses TRBV6-6 and TRBJ2-2, with 9 bases matching TRBD2. This CDR3 region has 15 residues. The V gene end was trimmed by 5 bases and the J gene end by 8 bases; junction bases not matched to a gene: 9. The germline CDR1 and CDR2 sequences are MNHNY and SVGAGI (reference sequence).

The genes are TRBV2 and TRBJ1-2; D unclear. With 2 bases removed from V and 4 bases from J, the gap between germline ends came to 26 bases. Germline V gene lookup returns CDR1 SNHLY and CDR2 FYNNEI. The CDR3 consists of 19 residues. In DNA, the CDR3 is TGTGCCAGCAGTGAAAGTTTTGTGGCTTTTAACCCGACTGTCTATGGCTACACCTTC. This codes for CASSESFVAFNPTVYGYTF.

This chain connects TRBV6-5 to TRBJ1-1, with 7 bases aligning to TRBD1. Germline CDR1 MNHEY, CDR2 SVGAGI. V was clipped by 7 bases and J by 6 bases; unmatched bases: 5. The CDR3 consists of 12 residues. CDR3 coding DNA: TGTGCCAGCACGGACAGGCTCTCTGAAGCTTTCTTT. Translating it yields CASTDRLSEAFF.

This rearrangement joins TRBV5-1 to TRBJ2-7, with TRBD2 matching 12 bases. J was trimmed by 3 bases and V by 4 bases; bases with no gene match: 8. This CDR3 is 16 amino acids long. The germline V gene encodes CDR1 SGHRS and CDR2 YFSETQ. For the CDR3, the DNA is TGCGCCAGCAGCCCCTCTAGCGGGGGGGATTTCTACGAGCAGTACGTC. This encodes CASSPSSGGDFYEQYV.

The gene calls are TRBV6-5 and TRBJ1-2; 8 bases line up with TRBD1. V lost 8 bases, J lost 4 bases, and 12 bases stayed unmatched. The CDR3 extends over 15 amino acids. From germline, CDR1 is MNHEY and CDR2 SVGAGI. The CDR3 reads CASEDARGRSYGYTF. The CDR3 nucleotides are TGTGCCAGCGAGGACGCCAGGGGGCGTTCCTATGGCTACACCTTC.

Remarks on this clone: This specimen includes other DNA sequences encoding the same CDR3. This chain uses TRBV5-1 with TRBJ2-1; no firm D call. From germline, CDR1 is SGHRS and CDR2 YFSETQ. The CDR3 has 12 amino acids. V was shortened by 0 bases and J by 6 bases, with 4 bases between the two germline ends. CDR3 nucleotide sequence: TGCGCCAGCAGCTTGGGGGGCAATGAGCAGTTCTTC. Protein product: CASSLGGNEQFF.

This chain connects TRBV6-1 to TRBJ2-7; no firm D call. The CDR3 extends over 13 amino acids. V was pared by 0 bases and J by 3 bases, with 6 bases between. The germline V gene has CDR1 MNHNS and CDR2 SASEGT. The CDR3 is CASSEAAYYEQYV. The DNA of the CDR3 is TGTGCCAGCAGTGAAGCAGCCTACTACGAGCAGTACGTC.

The CDR3 bases are TGTGCCAGCAGCTTGAAGGGGCTCGGGTATGGCTACACCTTC. Protein sequence: CASSLKGLGYGYTF. The V and J genes are TRBV5-4 and TRBJ1-2; maybe TRBD1 (5 bases). The CDR3 runs to 14 residues. In germline, CDR1 is SGHNT, CDR2 YYREEE (reference sequence). The ends were cut back, 1 base at V and 5 bases at J, with 12 bases in the middle.

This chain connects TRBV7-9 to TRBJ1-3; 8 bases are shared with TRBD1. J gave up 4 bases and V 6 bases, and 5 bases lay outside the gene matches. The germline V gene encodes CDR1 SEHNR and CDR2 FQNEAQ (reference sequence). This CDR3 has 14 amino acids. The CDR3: CASRTRGQGNTIYF. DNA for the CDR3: TGTGCCAGCAGGACCAGGGGGCAGGGAAACACCATATATTTT.